Listed below are T cell receptor beta chains from one sample, sequenced in a study of PD-L1 blockade in urothelial cancer. Assay: immunoSEQ multiplex PCR; the TCRdb copy retains only in-frame clones and omits some. The sample carries around 80,000 clones, approximately 90% recorded once. The input for sequencing was PBMCs, taken around atezolizumab (anti-PD-L1) treatment. These receptors originate from a woman of 80 years or more with urothelial cancer. Each CDR3 is given with its conserved first and last residue. A D gene is named only where the DNA matches it firmly.

v_call: TRBV11-2
d_call: .
j_call: TRBJ1-3
cdr3_nt: TGTGCCAGCAGCCCTGGTCGAGGGAGCTCTGGAAACACCATATATTTT
cdr3_aa: CASSPGRGSSGNTIYF

v_call: TRBV2
d_call: TRBD1
j_call: TRBJ2-5
cdr3_nt: TGTGCCAGCAGTGATTATAGGGGACAGCTGAGGGAGACCCAGTACTTC
cdr3_aa: CASSDYRGQLRETQYF

v_call: TRBV9
d_call: TRBD2
j_call: TRBJ2-3
cdr3_nt: TGTGCCAGCAGCCTAGGGGGGCGGGAGGGCCGAAATACGCAGTATTTT
cdr3_aa: CASSLGGREGRNTQYF

v_call: TRBV2
d_call: .
j_call: TRBJ1-5
cdr3_nt: TGTGCCAGCAGTGGTGGAGCCGACAATCAGCCCCAGCATTTT
cdr3_aa: CASSGGADNQPQHF

v_call: TRBV27
d_call: .
j_call: TRBJ1-5
cdr3_nt: TGTGCCAGCAGTTTAACGACAGGTTACGGGCAGCCCCAGCATTTT
cdr3_aa: CASSLTTGYGQPQHF

v_call: TRBV10-3
d_call: .
j_call: TRBJ1-5
cdr3_nt: TGTGCCATCAGTGAGGCGGGTGGGAGCAATCAGCCCCAGCATTTT
cdr3_aa: CAISEAGGSNQPQHF

v_call: TRBV5-1
d_call: .
j_call: TRBJ1-2
cdr3_nt: TGCGCCAGCAGATTTATCCTGGCGGGAGGGCTCTCAGGCTATGGCTACACCTTC
cdr3_aa: CASRFILAGGLSGYGYTF

v_call: TRBV27
d_call: .
j_call: TRBJ2-1
cdr3_nt: TGTGCCAGCACGCGACACTGGGAGCAGTTCTTC
cdr3_aa: CASTRHWEQFF

v_call: TRBV28
d_call: .
j_call: TRBJ1-2
cdr3_nt: TGTGCCAGCAGTTCTGCCCCCCAGGGCTACACCTTC
cdr3_aa: CASSSAPQGYTF

v_call: TRBV6-6
d_call: .
j_call: TRBJ2-7
cdr3_nt: TGTGCCAGCAGTTACGAGGGGGACGAGCAGTACTTC
cdr3_aa: CASSYEGDEQYF

v_call: TRBV2
d_call: TRBD1
j_call: TRBJ2-7
cdr3_nt: TGTGCCAGCAGCTACTGGGACAGGCAACGGTTCGAGCAGTACTTC
cdr3_aa: CASSYWDRQRFEQYF

v_call: TRBV28
d_call: .
j_call: TRBJ1-2
cdr3_nt: TGTGCCAGCACTGACCAGGATTTCTATGGCTACACCTTC
cdr3_aa: CASTDQDFYGYTF

v_call: TRBV28
d_call: .
j_call: TRBJ2-7
cdr3_nt: TGTGCCAGCAGTTTATCAGTCCGGGGTACCTACGAGCAGTACTTC
cdr3_aa: CASSLSVRGTYEQYF

v_call: TRBV2
d_call: .
j_call: TRBJ1-2
cdr3_nt: TGTGCCAGCAGTGGTCAGGGTTTTGGCTACACCTTC
cdr3_aa: CASSGQGFGYTF

v_call: TRBV28
d_call: TRBD2
j_call: TRBJ2-7
cdr3_nt: TGTGCCAGCAGTCCGGTTCGGGCGGGAGAGTCCTACGAGCAGTACTTC
cdr3_aa: CASSPVRAGESYEQYF

v_call: TRBV10-3
d_call: .
j_call: TRBJ1-1
cdr3_nt: TGTGCCATCCGACGACAAAACACTGAAGCTTTCTTT
cdr3_aa: CAIRRQNTEAFF

v_call: TRBV30
d_call: .
j_call: TRBJ2-7
cdr3_nt: TGTGCCTGGAGAGGCGGAACCTACGAGCAGTACTTC
cdr3_aa: CAWRGGTYEQYF